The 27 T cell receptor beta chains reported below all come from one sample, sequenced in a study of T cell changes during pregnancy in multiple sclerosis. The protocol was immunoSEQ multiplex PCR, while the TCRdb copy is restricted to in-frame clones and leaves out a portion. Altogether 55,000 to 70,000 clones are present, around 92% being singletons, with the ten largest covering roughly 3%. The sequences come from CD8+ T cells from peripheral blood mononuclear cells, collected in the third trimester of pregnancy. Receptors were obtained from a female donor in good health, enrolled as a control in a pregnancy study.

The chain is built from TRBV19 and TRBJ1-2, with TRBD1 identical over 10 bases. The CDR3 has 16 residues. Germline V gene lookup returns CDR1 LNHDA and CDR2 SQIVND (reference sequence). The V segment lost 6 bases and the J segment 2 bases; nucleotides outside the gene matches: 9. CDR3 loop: CASSLVRGQGNYGYTF. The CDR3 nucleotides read TGTGCCAGTAGCCTGGTTCGGGGACAGGGGAACTATGGCTACACCTTC.

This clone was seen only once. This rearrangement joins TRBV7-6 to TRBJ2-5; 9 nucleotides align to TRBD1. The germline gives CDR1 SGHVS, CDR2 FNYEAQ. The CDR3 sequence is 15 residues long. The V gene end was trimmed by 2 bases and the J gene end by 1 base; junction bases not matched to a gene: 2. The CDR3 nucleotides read TGTGCCAGCAGCTTAAACAGGGGGCCCCAAGAGACCCAGTACTTC. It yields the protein CASSLNRGPQETQYF.

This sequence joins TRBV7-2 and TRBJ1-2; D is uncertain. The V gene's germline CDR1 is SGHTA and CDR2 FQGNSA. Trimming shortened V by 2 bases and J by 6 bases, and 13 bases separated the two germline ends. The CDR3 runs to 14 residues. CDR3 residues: CASSLTPPEDGYTF. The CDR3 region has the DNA TGTGCCAGCAGCTTAACGCCCCCGGAGGATGGCTACACCTTC.

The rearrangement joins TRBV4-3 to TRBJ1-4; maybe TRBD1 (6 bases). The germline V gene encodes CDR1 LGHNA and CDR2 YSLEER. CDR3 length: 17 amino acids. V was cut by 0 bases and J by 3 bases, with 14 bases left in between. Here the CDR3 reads CASSQDRRGGSNEKLFF. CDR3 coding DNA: TGCGCCAGCAGCCAAGATAGAAGGGGGGGCTCTAATGAAAAACTGTTTTTT.

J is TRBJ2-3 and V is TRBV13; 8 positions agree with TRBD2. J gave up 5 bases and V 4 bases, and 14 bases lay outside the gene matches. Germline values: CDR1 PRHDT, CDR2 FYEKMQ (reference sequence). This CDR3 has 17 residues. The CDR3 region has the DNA TGTGCCAGCAGCTCAAGGGGTCGGGGGGGGCGGGGAGATACGCAGTATTTT. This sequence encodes CASSSRGRGGRGDTQYF.

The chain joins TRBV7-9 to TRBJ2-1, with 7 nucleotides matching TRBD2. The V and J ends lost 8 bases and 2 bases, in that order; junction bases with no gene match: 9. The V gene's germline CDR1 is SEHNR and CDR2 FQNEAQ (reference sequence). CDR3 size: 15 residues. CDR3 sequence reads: CASESPGLTYNEQFF. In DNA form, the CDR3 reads TGTGCCAGCGAATCACCGGGACTAACCTACAATGAGCAGTTCTTC.

CDR3 sequence (DNA): TGCAGCGTTGAAGTGAGGAGCCAGGGGACCATGAACACTGAAGCTTTCTTT. Protein product: CSVEVRSQGTMNTEAFF. This chain links TRBV29-1 with TRBJ1-1; possibly TRBD1 for D (6 bases). The CDR3 sequence is 17 residues long. Trimming pared 1 base from V and 0 bases from J, leaving 18 bases between. Germline CDR1 reads SQVTM; CDR2 reads ANQGSEA.

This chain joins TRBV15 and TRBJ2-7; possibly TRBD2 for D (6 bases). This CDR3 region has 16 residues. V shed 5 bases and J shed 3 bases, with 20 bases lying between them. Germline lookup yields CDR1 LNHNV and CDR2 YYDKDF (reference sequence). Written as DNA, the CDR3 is TGTGCCACCAGCCCCGAAGCGGGCAGGGTTTTCTACGAGCAGTACTTC. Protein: CATSPEAGRVFYEQYF.

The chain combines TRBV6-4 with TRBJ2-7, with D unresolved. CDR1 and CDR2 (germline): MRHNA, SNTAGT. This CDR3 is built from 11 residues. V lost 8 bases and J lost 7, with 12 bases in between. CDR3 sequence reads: CASPPPREQYF. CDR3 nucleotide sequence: TGTGCCAGCCCCCCTCCTAGGGAGCAGTACTTC.

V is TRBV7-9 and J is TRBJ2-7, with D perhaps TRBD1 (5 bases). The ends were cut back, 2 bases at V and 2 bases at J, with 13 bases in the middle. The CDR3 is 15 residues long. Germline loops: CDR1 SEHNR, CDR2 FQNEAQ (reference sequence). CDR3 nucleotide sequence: TGTGCCAGCAGCTTAATCAGGGTTCCGACCTACGAGCAGTACTTC. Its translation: CASSLIRVPTYEQYF.

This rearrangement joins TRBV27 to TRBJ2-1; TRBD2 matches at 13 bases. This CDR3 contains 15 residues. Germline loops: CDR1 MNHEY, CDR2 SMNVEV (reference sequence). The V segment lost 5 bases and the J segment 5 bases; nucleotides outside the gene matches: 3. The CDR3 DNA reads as TGTGCCAGCAGTCCGGGACTAGCGGGAAACAATGAGCAGTTCTTC. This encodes CASSPGLAGNNEQFF.

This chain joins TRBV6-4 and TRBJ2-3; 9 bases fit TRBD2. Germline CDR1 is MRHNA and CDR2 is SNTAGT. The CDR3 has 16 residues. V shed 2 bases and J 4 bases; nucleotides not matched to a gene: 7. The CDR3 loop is CASSDGAGGSADTQYF. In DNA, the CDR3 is TGTGCCAGCAGTGACGGCGCGGGGGGGTCGGCAGATACGCAGTATTTT.

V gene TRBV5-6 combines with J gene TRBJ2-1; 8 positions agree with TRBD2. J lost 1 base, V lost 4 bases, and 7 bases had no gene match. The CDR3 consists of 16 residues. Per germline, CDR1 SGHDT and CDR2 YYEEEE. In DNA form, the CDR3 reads TGTGCCAGCAGCCCCGCGGGGGGAGAATCCTACAATGAGCAGTTCTTC. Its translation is CASSPAGGESYNEQFF.

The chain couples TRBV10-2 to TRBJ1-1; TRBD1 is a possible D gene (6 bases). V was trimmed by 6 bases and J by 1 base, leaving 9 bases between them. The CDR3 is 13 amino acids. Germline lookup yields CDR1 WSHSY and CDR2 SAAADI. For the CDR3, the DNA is TGCGCCAGCAGGGGAGGGGGGAACACTGAAGCTTTCTTT. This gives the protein CASRGGGNTEAFF.

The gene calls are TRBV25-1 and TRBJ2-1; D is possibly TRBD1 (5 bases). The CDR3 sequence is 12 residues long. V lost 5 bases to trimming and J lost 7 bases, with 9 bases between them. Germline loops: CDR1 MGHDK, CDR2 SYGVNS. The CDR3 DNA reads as TGTGCCAGCAGTCAGGGTGGGAATGAGCAGTTCTTC. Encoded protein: CASSQGGNEQFF.

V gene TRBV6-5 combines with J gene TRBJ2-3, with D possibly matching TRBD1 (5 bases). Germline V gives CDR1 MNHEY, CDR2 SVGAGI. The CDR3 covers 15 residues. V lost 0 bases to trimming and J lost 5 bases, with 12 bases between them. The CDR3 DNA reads TGTGCCAGCAGTTACTCGAGTTTGGGGCAAGATACGCAGTATTTT. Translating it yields CASSYSSLGQDTQYF.

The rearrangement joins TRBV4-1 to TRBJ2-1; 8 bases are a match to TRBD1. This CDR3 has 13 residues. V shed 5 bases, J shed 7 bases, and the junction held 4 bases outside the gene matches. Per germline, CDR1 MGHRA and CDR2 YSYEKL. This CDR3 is CASSEWTGNEQFF. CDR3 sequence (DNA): TGCGCCAGCAGCGAATGGACAGGGAATGAGCAGTTCTTC.

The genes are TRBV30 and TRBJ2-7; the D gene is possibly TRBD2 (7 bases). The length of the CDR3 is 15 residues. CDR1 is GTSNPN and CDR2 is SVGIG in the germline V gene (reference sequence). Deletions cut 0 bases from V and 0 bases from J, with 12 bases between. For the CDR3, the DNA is TGTGCCTGGAGTGTCTCGGGGGGCATCTCCTACGAGCAGTACTTC. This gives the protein CAWSVSGGISYEQYF.

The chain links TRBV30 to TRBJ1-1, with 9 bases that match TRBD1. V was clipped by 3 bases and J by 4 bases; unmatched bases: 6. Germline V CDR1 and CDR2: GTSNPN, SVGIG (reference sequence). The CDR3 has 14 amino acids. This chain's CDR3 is CAWSAGTGSTEAFF. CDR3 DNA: TGTGCCTGGAGCGCCGGGACAGGGAGCACTGAAGCTTTCTTT. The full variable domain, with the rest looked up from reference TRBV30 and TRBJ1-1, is SQTIHQWPATLVQPVGSPLSLECTVEGTSNPNLYWYRQAAGRGLQLLFYSVGIGQISSEVPQNLSASRPQDRQFILSSKKLLLSDSGFYLCAWSAGTGSTEAFFGQGTRLTVV.

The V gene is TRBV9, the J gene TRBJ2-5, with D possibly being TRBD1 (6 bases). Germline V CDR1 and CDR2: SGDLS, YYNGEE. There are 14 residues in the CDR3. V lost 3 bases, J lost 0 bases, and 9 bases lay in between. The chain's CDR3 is CASSGAGDQETQYF. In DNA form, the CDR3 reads TGTGCCAGCAGCGGGGCAGGGGACCAAGAGACCCAGTACTTC.

CDR3 sequence reads: CASSHAGDSEHYGYTF. The CDR3 nucleotides read TGCGCCAGCAGCCACGCCGGGGACAGCGAACACTATGGCTACACCTTC. The chain carries TRBV4-3 and TRBJ1-2; 7 bases are shared with TRBD1. V shed 3 bases, J shed 3 bases, and the junction held 10 bases outside the gene matches. CDR1 is LGHNA and CDR2 is YSLEER in the germline V gene. CDR3 length: 16 residues.

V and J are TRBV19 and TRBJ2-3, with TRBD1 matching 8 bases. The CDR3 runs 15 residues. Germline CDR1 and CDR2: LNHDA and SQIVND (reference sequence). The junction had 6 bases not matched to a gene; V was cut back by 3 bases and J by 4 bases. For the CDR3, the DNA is TGTGCCAGTAGTATTGCAGGGGGCGGGCCAGATACGCAGTATTTT. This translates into CASSIAGGGPDTQYF.

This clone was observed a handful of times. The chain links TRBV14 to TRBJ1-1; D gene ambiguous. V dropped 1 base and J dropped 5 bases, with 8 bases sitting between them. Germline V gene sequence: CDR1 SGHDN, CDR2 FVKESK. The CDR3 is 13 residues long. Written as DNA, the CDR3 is TGTGCCAGCAGCCAAGTCCCGGGGACTGAAGCTTTCTTT. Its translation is CASSQVPGTEAFF.

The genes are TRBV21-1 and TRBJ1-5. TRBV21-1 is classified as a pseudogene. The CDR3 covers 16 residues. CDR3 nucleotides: TGTGCCAGCAGCAAAGCGCGGAGGAGGGGCAATCAGCCCCAGCATTTT. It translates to CASSKARRRGNQPQHF.

CDR3 protein: CASSLGSSSGTEAFF. The CDR3 nucleotides read TGTGCCAGCAGCTTGGGTAGCAGTTCCGGCACTGAAGCTTTCTTT. This chain connects TRBV5-6 to TRBJ1-1; D unclear. V dropped 0 bases and J dropped 4 bases, with 13 bases sitting between them. Germline lookup yields CDR1 SGHDT and CDR2 YYEEEE. The CDR3 loop spans 15 amino acids.

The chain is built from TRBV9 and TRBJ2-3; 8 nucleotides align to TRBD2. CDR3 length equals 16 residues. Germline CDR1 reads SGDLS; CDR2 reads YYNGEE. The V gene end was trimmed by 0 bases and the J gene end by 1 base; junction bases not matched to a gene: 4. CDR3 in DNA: TGTGCCAGCAGCGTAGGAGATAGCGGGGGCACAGATACGCAGTATTTT. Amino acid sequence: CASSVGDSGGTDTQYF.

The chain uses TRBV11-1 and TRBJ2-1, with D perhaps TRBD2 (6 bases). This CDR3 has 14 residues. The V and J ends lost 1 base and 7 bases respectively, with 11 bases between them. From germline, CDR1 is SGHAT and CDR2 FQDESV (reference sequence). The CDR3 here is CASSLGRDRNEQFF. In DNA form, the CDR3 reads TGTGCCAGCAGCTTAGGGAGGGATCGAAATGAGCAGTTCTTC.